This T cell receptor (beta chain) was recovered during a study of T cell responses to AZD1222 COVID-19 vaccine. Overall study results and limits: Increased Spike-specific TCR breadth and depth were observed after two AZD1222 doses.

Sequenced by immunoSEQ multiplex PCR; TCRdb stores in-frame clones only, minus some. Among more than 150,000 clones listed, 90% were seen once. As to this clone: Its antigen is undetermined.

The origin of this receptor is an adult in good health. Sequenced material: peripheral blood, taken on day 0 of AZD1222 vaccination.

The CDR3 reads CASSVRGTEAFF. In DNA, the CDR3 is TGTGCCAGTAGTGTTCGCGGCACTGAAGCTTTCTTT. The gene calls are TRBV19 and TRBJ1-1, with D hard to call. Germline assignment: CDR1 LNHDA and CDR2 SQIVND (reference sequence). V lost 5 bases to trimming and J lost 4 bases, with 8 bases between them. The CDR3 runs 12 residues. Using reference TRBV19 and TRBJ1-1 for the parts outside the CDR3, the full variable domain is DGGITQSPKYLFRKEGQNVTLSCEQNLNHDAMYWYRQDPGQGLRLIYYSQIVNDFQKGDIAEGYSVSREKKESFPLTVTSAQKNPTAFYLCASSVRGTEAFFGQGTRLTVV.